One sample yielded the 30 T cell receptor beta chains listed below, sequenced in a study of spatial heterogeneity in lung cancer. Regarding time point: blood at routine non-recurrence follow-up after resection. One entry per CDR3 protein, called by TCRdb with MiXCR from the 5' RACE reads. The table lists about 70,000 distinct CDR3 sequences, less than 9.5% of them singletons. The material sequenced was PBMCs, taken at follow-up. Source of these receptors: a female donor with early-stage non-small cell lung cancer.

Only a few counts were recorded for this clonotype. The V and J genes are TRBV5-1 and TRBJ2-1, with TRBD1 as a possible D gene (5 bases). Deletions cut 4 bases from V and 7 bases from J, with 12 bases between. CDR1 SGHRS and CDR2 YFSETQ come from the germline V gene. This CDR3 contains 13 residues. In DNA form, the CDR3 reads TGCGCCAGCAGCGACCTGACAGATAATGAGCAGTTCTTC. Residues: CASSDLTDNEQFF. Based on the CDR3 plus reference TRBV5-1 and TRBJ2-1, the full variable domain is KAGVTQTPRYLIKTRGQQVTLSCSPISGHRSVSWYQQTPGQGLQFLFEYFSETQRNKGNFPGRFSGRQFSNSRSEMNVSTLELGDSALYLCASSDLTDNEQFFGPGTRLTVL.

This clonotype was seen repeatedly, ten times or more. The J gene is TRBJ2-7, the V gene TRBV20-1, with TRBD2 matching over 11 bases. Per the germline V gene, CDR1 is DFQATT and CDR2 is SNEGSKA (reference sequence). CDR3 length: 14 residues. CDR3 bases: TGCCGAGGGACTAGCGGCGAGAAGACCCACGAGCAGTACTTC. Its translation: CRGTSGEKTHEQYF.

The sample holds a few counts of this clonotype. This sequence joins TRBV7-3 and TRBJ2-2; the D is unclear. There are 18 residues in the CDR3. The V end lost 3 bases, the J end lost 0 bases, and 17 bases lay between the germline ends. Germline CDR1 SGHTA, CDR2 FQGTGA. DNA for the CDR3: TGTGCCAGCAGCTTTGACCTTTCTACGGGTACGAACACCGGGGAGCTGTTTTTT. Residues: CASSFDLSTGTNTGELFF.

This clonotype appeared a few times. CDR3 sequence (DNA): TGCGCCAGCAGCTTAGGGTCATCCCGTGAGCAGTTCTTC. Amino acid sequence: CASSLGSSREQFF. This chain connects TRBV5-1 to TRBJ2-1, with unresolved D. Germline V gene lookup returns CDR1 SGHRS and CDR2 YFSETQ. V was cut by 2 bases and J by 9 bases, with 12 bases left in between. This CDR3 is 13 amino acids long.

This clonotype was seen more than once but under ten times. In nucleotides, the CDR3 is TGCGCCAGCAGCTTTAGCGACACCGGGGAGCTGTTTTTT. Its protein product is CASSFSDTGELFF. This sequence joins TRBV5-1 and TRBJ2-2; possibly TRBD2 for D (5 bases). This CDR3 has 13 amino acids. Deletions cut 2 bases from V and 3 bases from J, with 5 bases between. Per germline, CDR1 SGHRS and CDR2 YFSETQ.

This clonotype was counted at least ten times. Written as DNA, the CDR3 is TGTGCCATCAGTGAGAAGGTCTCTGGAACGCCGGAGCTGTTTTTT. Translated, it gives CAISEKVSGTPELFF. The chain has TRBV10-3 and TRBJ2-2; D gene unclear. The germline V gene has CDR1 ENHRY and CDR2 SYGVKD. CDR3 length: 15 amino acids. Trimming took 2 bases from V and 10 from J, leaving 17 bases between them.

This clonotype was seen a few times. The rearrangement joins TRBV6-5 to TRBJ2-1, with 11 positions matching TRBD2. CDR1 MNHEY and CDR2 SVGAGI come from the germline V gene. The V gene end was trimmed by 4 bases and the J gene end by 5 bases; junction bases not matched to a gene: 7. This CDR3 contains 16 residues. CDR3 bases: TGTGCCAGCAGTTCCGTAGCGGGAGGGGGAAACAATGAGCAGTTCTTC. It is translated as CASSSVAGGGNNEQFF.

This clonotype was detected many times. CDR3 in amino acids: CASSSAGGPQETQYF. The CDR3 region has the DNA TGTGCCAGCTCTTCTGCGGGAGGGCCCCAAGAGACCCAGTACTTC. The chain has TRBV14 and TRBJ2-5, with 9 positions matching TRBD2. The CDR3 is 15 amino acids. V lost 8 bases to trimming and J lost 1 base; unmatched junction nucleotides: 8. CDR1 is SGHDN and CDR2 is FVKESK in the germline V gene.

This clonotype was seen many times. CDR3 nucleotides: TGTGCCAGCTCACCGGGGTCAGGTTTAGCCACTGAAGCTTTCTTT. It translates to CASSPGSGLATEAFF. The V call is TRBV18, the J call TRBJ1-1; D gene unclear. The germline V gene has CDR1 KGHSH and CDR2 LQKENI. The CDR3 covers 15 residues. The V end was cut by 3 bases, the J end by 4 bases, with 15 bases between.

In its sample, this clonotype was seen many times. The chain combines TRBV10-3 with TRBJ2-6, with D possibly being TRBD1 (5 bases). The CDR3 spans 17 residues. Trimming cost V 3 bases and J 0 bases, with 12 bases left between them. Germline V CDR1 and CDR2: ENHRY, SYGVKD. The CDR3 sequence: CAISEPGQGSGANVLTF. The DNA of the CDR3 is TGTGCCATCAGTGAACCAGGGCAGGGCTCTGGGGCCAACGTCCTGACTTTC.

In this sample, this clonotype turned up a few times. An end of the junction does not agree with germline; a read error may underlie this. The genes are TRBV7-3 and TRBJ2-3; 14 positions match TRBD2. This CDR3 is built from 17 residues. Germline V gene data show CDR1 as SGHTA and CDR2 as FQGTGA. The CDR3: CVSSLRLAGGPADTQYF. CDR3 sequence (DNA): TGTGTCAGCAGCTTAAGACTAGCGGGAGGGCCCGCAGATACGCAGTATTTT.

This clonotype has more than one count but fewer than ten. V gene TRBV5-1 combines with J gene TRBJ2-7; no firm D call. Per the germline V gene, CDR1 is SGHRS and CDR2 is YFSETQ. This CDR3 has 11 amino acids. Trimming removed 4 bases at V and 4 bases at J, with 6 bases between. DNA of the CDR3: TGCGCCAGCAGCGAGACGTACGAGCAGTACTTC. This codes for CASSETYEQYF.

This chain joins TRBV7-9 and TRBJ1-1; no reliable D call. CDR3 length equals 16 residues. Germline CDR1 reads SEHNR; CDR2 reads FQNEAQ (reference sequence). V was trimmed by 1 base and J by 0 bases, leaving 12 bases between them. The CDR3 loop reads CASSLGGTLMNTEAFF. DNA of the CDR3: TGTGCCAGCAGCTTAGGAGGAACCCTCATGAACACTGAAGCTTTCTTT.

This clonotype was recorded many times. The CDR3 nucleotides read TGCGCCAGCATAGGACAGGGGGCTATCTATGAGCAGTTCTTC. Translation gives CASIGQGAIYEQFF. The J gene is TRBJ2-1, the V gene TRBV5-1; TRBD1 matches 11 bases. Germline CDR1 SGHRS, CDR2 YFSETQ. CDR3 size: 14 residues. The V and J ends lost 6 bases and 8 bases, in that order; junction bases with no gene match: 7.

In this sample, this clonotype turned up many times. The V gene is TRBV7-9, the J gene TRBJ2-7; 9 bases fit TRBD1. V lost 5 bases and J lost 6; bases outside the gene matches: 11. The CDR3 sequence is 15 residues long. CDR1 is SEHNR and CDR2 is FQNEAQ in the germline V gene (reference sequence). The CDR3 sequence: CASSGAGTGSGEQYF. Here the CDR3 DNA reads TGTGCCAGCAGCGGCGCCGGGACAGGGAGCGGCGAGCAGTACTTC.

This clonotype was seen many times. J is TRBJ2-7 and V is TRBV18; no clear D gene. Per germline, CDR1 KGHSH and CDR2 LQKENI. The CDR3 has 13 residues. V was cut by 3 bases and J by 4 bases, with 10 bases left in between. CDR3 nucleotide sequence: TGTGCCAGCTCACCGGGTGTTGGGTACGAGCAGTACTTC. Its protein is CASSPGVGYEQYF.

This clonotype was detected ten times or more. The V gene is TRBV7-9, the J gene TRBJ1-3, with D unresolved. The CDR3 has 12 residues. Germline V gene sequence: CDR1 SEHNR, CDR2 FQNEAQ (reference sequence). The V gene lost 5 bases and the J gene lost 4 bases, with 6 bases spanning the gap. In DNA, the CDR3 is TGTGCCAGCAGCCAGACGGGAAACACCATATATTTT. This gives the protein CASSQTGNTIYF.

This clonotype has ten or more counts. The rearrangement links TRBV6-5 to TRBJ2-7, with unresolved D. The CDR3 sequence is 15 residues long. Germline V CDR1 and CDR2: MNHEY, SVGAGI. V lost 0 bases to trimming and J lost 2 bases, with 11 bases between them. This CDR3 reads CASSYSSRGPYEQYF. For the CDR3, the DNA is TGTGCCAGCAGTTACTCGTCGCGCGGACCCTACGAGCAGTACTTC.

This clonotype came up many times. CDR3 nucleotides: TGTGCCAGCAGCTTCCCAACAGTCTCTGGGGCCAACGTCCTGACTTTC. This translates into CASSFPTVSGANVLTF. The gene calls are TRBV7-9 and TRBJ2-6; D gene uncertain. CDR3 length: 16 residues. Trimming removed 3 bases at V and 0 bases at J, with 9 bases between. Germline-derived CDR1 and CDR2 are SEHNR and FQNEAQ (reference sequence).

Ten or more counts support this clonotype. The chain is built from TRBV10-3 and TRBJ2-5; 8 bases match TRBD2. Losses at the gene ends were 7 bases for V and 4 bases for J; bases not matched to a gene: 5. The CDR3 is 13 amino acids. CDR1 and CDR2 (germline): ENHRY, SYGVKD. DNA of the CDR3: TGTGCCATCACAGCGGGAGTAGGAGAGACCCAGTACTTC. The encoded protein is CAITAGVGETQYF.

Many counts were recorded for this clonotype. The rearrangement joins TRBV30 to TRBJ2-5; a possible D gene is TRBD2 (5 bases). The germline V gene has CDR1 GTSNPN and CDR2 SVGIG (reference sequence). V lost 1 base and J 5 bases, leaving 17 bases between the germline ends. The CDR3 is made up of 15 amino acids. The CDR3 nucleotides are TGTGCCTGGAGTGGGTCGAGCGGCCTACGGGAGACCCAGTACTTC. This codes for CAWSGSSGLRETQYF.

The table lists this clonotype with many counts. V gene TRBV7-2 combines with J gene TRBJ2-3; 9 nucleotides align to TRBD2. Germline CDR1 reads SGHTA; CDR2 reads FQGNSA. V dropped 1 base and J dropped 4; count of bases not matched to a gene: 3. This CDR3 is built from 15 residues. Here the CDR3 reads CASSLGLAGSDTQYF. CDR3 coding DNA: TGTGCCAGCAGCTTAGGGCTAGCGGGATCAGATACGCAGTATTTT.

There are a few counts of this clonotype. The chain combines TRBV27 with TRBJ2-5; D is unresolved. The CDR3 contains 11 residues. CDR1 and CDR2 from the germline V gene are MNHEY and SMNVEV (reference sequence). V lost 9 bases to trimming and J lost 1 base, with 6 bases between them. CDR3 loop: CASMRQETQYF. The CDR3 region has the DNA TGTGCCAGTATGCGCCAAGAGACCCAGTACTTC.

In regard to this clonotype: A much larger clone lies one base from this, so it may be a read error. The chain joins TRBV14 to TRBJ2-1; D is unresolved. Germline values: CDR1 SGHDN, CDR2 FVKESK. The CDR3 is 11 amino acids. The CDR3 loop is CVSSRSHRQFF. DNA for the CDR3: TGTGTCAGCAGCCGGTCACACCGGCAGTTCTTC.

The table lists this clonotype with many counts. The chain couples TRBV4-2 to TRBJ1-1; TRBD1 might be the D (5 bases). Per the germline V gene, CDR1 is LGHNA and CDR2 is YNFKEQ. Trimming stripped 0 bases from V and 2 bases from J, with 10 bases between. The CDR3 sequence is 15 residues long. The CDR3 nucleotides are TGTGCCAGCAGCCAAGAGATGAGGGGAAACACTGAAGCTTTCTTT. Protein product: CASSQEMRGNTEAFF.

This clonotype was seen many times. The chain couples TRBV27 to TRBJ1-6; D gene unclear. The CDR3 is made up of 13 amino acids. Germline V gene data show CDR1 as MNHEY and CDR2 as SMNVEV (reference sequence). The germline V and J ends were trimmed by 6 bases and 7 bases, with 10 bases remaining between them. CDR3 amino acids: CASSPLLNSPLHF. CDR3 in DNA: TGTGCCAGCAGCCCTCTCTTAAATTCACCCCTCCACTTT.

CDR3 residues: CASSPPLLAGDNEQFF. CDR3 in DNA: TGTGCCAGCTCACCACCGCTACTAGCGGGAGATAATGAGCAGTTCTTC. The chain has TRBV18 and TRBJ2-1; 11 bases agree with TRBD2. Germline CDR1 KGHSH, CDR2 LQKENI. Trimming removed 0 bases from V and 7 bases from J; junction bases left unmatched: 5. The CDR3 consists of 16 residues. The variable domain in full, completed from reference TRBV18 and TRBJ2-1, reads NAGVMQNPRHLVRRRGQEARLRCSPMKGHSHVYWYRQLPEEGLKFMVYLQKENIIDESGMPKERFSAEFPKEGPSILRIQQVVRGDSAAYFCASSPPLLAGDNEQFFGPGTRLTVL.

In this sample, this clonotype turned up a few times. V usage is TRBV20-1 and J usage is TRBJ1-1; D gene uncertain. The CDR3 is 13 residues long. Germline assignment: CDR1 DFQATT and CDR2 SNEGSKA (reference sequence). The V end was cut by 2 bases, the J end by 7 bases, with 14 bases between. The CDR3 DNA is TGCAGTGCTAGAAGGTCCGTCGGGGATGAAGCTTTCTTT. It yields the protein CSARRSVGDEAFF.

There are a few counts of this clonotype. As DNA, the CDR3 is TGCAGTGCTACCGGGACAGGGGGCGCAGCTTCACCCCTCCACTTT. This encodes CSATGTGGAASPLHF. The chain combines TRBV20-1 with TRBJ1-6; 12 nucleotides match TRBD1. The germline V gene encodes CDR1 DFQATT and CDR2 SNEGSKA (reference sequence). Trimming took 4 bases from V and 9 from J; bases not matched to a gene: 7. The CDR3 covers 15 residues.

There are many counts of this clonotype. The chain uses TRBV14 and TRBJ2-3; D is undetermined. Trimming shortened V by 1 base and J by 1 base, and 6 bases separated the two germline ends. The germline CDR1 and CDR2 sequences are SGHDN and FVKESK. This CDR3 is 14 amino acids long. CDR3 coding DNA: TGTGCCAGCAGCCAAGTGTTTGGCACAGATACGCAGTATTTT. It codes for CASSQVFGTDTQYF.